The clone carrying this T cell receptor beta chain was seen ten or more times. As yet, its antigen is unknown. The CDR3 regions of TCR beta were amplified from RNA transcripts. HTBI primers were the set used in a first-round RT-PCR of the TCR CDR3. MiXCR, run by TCRdb on the multiplex PCR reads, gives a single entry per CDR3 protein. The data show a few hundred thousand distinct CDR3 sequences, 46% seen once. These data originate in a study of T cells in Graves' hyperthyroidism and ophthalmopathy. Study-wide points: Blood shared most expanded thyroid clonotypes above 0.001. Separating ophthalmopathy from stable hyperthyroidism was achieved by a 13 V-J model.

Sequenced material: peripheral blood or thyroid tissue (not recorded which). The sequence derives from a woman under 30 with Graves' hyperthyroidism.

CDR3 sequence: CASLQTASNQPQHF. In DNA, the CDR3 is TGTGCCAGCCTACAGACAGCTAGCAATCAGCCCCAGCATTTT. This chain connects TRBV12-3 or TRBV12-4 to TRBJ1-5; TRBD1 might be the D (5 bases). Between the trimmed V and J ends, which lost 8 bases and 0 bases, there was a span of 11 bases. This CDR3 comprises 14 residues.